These 25 T cell receptor beta chains were all obtained from the same sample, sequenced in a study of T cells in Graves' hyperthyroidism and ophthalmopathy. The TCR beta CDR3 regions underwent amplification using RNA transcripts as the source. Primed by the HTBI set, a first-round RT-PCR was run on the TCR CDR3. TCRdb itself ran the multiplex PCR reads through MiXCR, one entry per CDR3 protein. The sample yields 300,000 to 450,000 distinct CDR3 sequences, about 15% seen once. The source material was blood. These receptor sequences come from a woman aged 55 to 70 with Graves' hyperthyroidism.

This clonotype was counted many times. The chain couples TRBV11-2 to TRBJ1-1; unclear D gene. V was shortened by 3 bases and J by 4 bases, with 6 bases between the two germline ends. Germline CDR1 SGHAT, CDR2 FQNNGV. There are 12 residues in the CDR3. The CDR3 loop reads CASSFFGTEAFF. As DNA, the CDR3 is TGTGCCAGCAGCTTCTTTGGCACTGAAGCTTTCTTT.

This clonotype was observed a few times. The V gene is TRBV4-1, the J gene TRBJ1-6; weak D call: TRBD1 (6 bases). This CDR3 has 16 residues. V lost 4 bases, J lost 0 bases, and 10 bases lay in between. Looked up from germline, CDR1 is MGHRA and CDR2 is YSYEKL. The CDR3 protein is CASSLRDISYNSPLHF. The CDR3 coding sequence is TGCGCCAGCAGCCTCCGGGACATCTCCTATAATTCACCCCTCCACTTT.

The sample holds one count of this clonotype. The chain couples TRBV29-1 to TRBJ2-1, with 12 bases lining up with TRBD2. Looked up from germline, CDR1 is SQVTM and CDR2 is ANQGSEA. The CDR3 totals 18 residues. The V segment lost 5 bases and the J segment 2 bases; nucleotides outside the gene matches: 13. CDR3 amino acids: CSVFSGTSGRRAYNEQFF. CDR3 DNA: TGCAGCGTTTTCTCCGGGACTAGCGGGCGCCGGGCCTACAATGAGCAGTTCTTC.

The chain uses TRBV25-1 and TRBJ2-5; D might be TRBD1 (5 bases). Trimming stripped 1 base from V and 3 bases from J, with 15 bases between. This CDR3 has 16 amino acids. Germline V CDR1 and CDR2: MGHDK, SYGVNS. The CDR3 sequence is CASSEFGHGAEETQYF. CDR3 DNA sequence: TGTGCCAGCAGTGAATTCGGGCATGGGGCCGAAGAGACCCAGTACTTC.

This clonotype has at least ten counts. The genes are TRBV27 and TRBJ2-1; 9 bases fit TRBD2. Germline CDR1 is MNHEY and CDR2 is SMNVEV (reference sequence). V shed 7 bases, J shed 13 bases, and the junction held 5 bases outside the gene matches. The CDR3 runs to 11 residues. For the CDR3, the DNA is TGTGCCAGCAAACTAGCGGGTGAACAGTTCTTC. This sequence encodes CASKLAGEQFF.

This clonotype was seen at least ten times. The V gene is TRBV7-9, the J gene TRBJ2-1; D gene uncertain. From germline, CDR1 is SEHNR and CDR2 FQNEAQ (reference sequence). There are 17 residues in the CDR3. V was clipped by 5 bases and J by 2 bases, with 19 bases between them. The CDR3 DNA follows: TGTGCCAGCAGCCCCCTTCGGCGCACCACAACCTACAATGAGCAGTTCTTC. Its translation is CASSPLRRTTTYNEQFF.

This clonotype has at least ten counts. The rearrangement uses TRBV27 and TRBJ2-2; 15 bases fit TRBD2. This CDR3 has 17 amino acids. CDR1 is MNHEY, CDR2 SMNVEV, per germline (reference sequence). J lost 5 bases, V lost 6 bases, and 7 bases had no gene match. In nucleotides, the CDR3 is TGTGCCAGCAGCTGGACTAGCGGGAGGGCCACGACCGGGGAGCTGTTTTTT. As protein: CASSWTSGRATTGELFF.

The table lists this clonotype with a few counts. The chain uses TRBV27 and TRBJ1-5, with TRBD1 matching over 9 bases. The CDR3 sequence is 15 residues long. CDR1 and CDR2 from the germline V gene are MNHEY and SMNVEV (reference sequence). The V segment lost 6 bases and the J segment 6 bases; nucleotides outside the gene matches: 9. CDR3 sequence: CASRGGTGTGQPQHF. CDR3 coding DNA: TGTGCCAGCAGGGGGGGGACAGGGACAGGTCAGCCCCAGCATTTT.

This clonotype was counted many times. The gene calls are TRBV20-1 and TRBJ2-1, with 11 bases lining up with TRBD2. The CDR3 contains 16 residues. V shed 3 bases, J shed 4 bases, and the junction held 8 bases outside the gene matches. CDR1 is DFQATT and CDR2 is SNEGSKA in the germline V gene (reference sequence). This chain's CDR3 is CSASMGTSGLYNEQFF. The DNA of the CDR3 is TGCAGTGCTAGTATGGGGACTAGCGGATTGTACAATGAGCAGTTCTTC.

The sample holds a few counts of this clonotype. Since no conserved phenylalanine or tryptophan closes the CDR3, a read error is the likely cause. The V call is TRBV10-3, the J call TRBJ2-5; unclear D gene. Looked up from germline, CDR1 is ENHRY and CDR2 is SYGVKD. This CDR3 spans 15 amino acids. Between the trimmed V and J ends, which lost 0 bases and 2 bases, there was a span of 10 bases. CDR3: CAISESSLGQETQYL. DNA of the CDR3: TGTGCCATCAGTGAGTCGAGTCTGGGTCAAGAGACCCAGTACCTC.

Regarding this clonotype: This may be a read error: a much more frequent sequence differs by one nucleotide. The chain couples TRBV20-1 to TRBJ1-5; the D is unclear. Germline V gene sequence: CDR1 DFQATT, CDR2 SNEGSKA (reference sequence). The CDR3 is 16 residues long. CDR3 sequence: CSARDGGIYSNQLQHF. CDR3 nucleotides: TGCAGTGCTAGAGACGGCGGAATCTATAGCAATCAGCTCCAGCATTTT.

In its sample, this clonotype was seen many times. The genes are TRBV20-1 and TRBJ1-2, with a tentative D call TRBD1 (6 bases). CDR1 DFQATT and CDR2 SNEGSKA come from the germline V gene (reference sequence). The CDR3 length is 14 residues. The CDR3 here is CSLPTGGGAGGYTF. The CDR3 bases are TGCAGCCTCCCAACTGGGGGGGGCGCCGGTGGCTACACCTTC.

This clonotype appeared a few times. The rearrangement uses TRBV29-1 and TRBJ2-5, with D possibly matching TRBD2 (5 bases). CDR1 is SQVTM and CDR2 is ANQGSEA in the germline V gene. The CDR3 length is 13 residues. V lost 5 bases and J 5 bases, leaving 15 bases between the germline ends. The DNA of the CDR3 is TGCAGCGTTTCCCCGAATAGCGTGGAGACCCAGTACTTC. Encoded protein: CSVSPNSVETQYF.

The chain employs TRBV20-1 and TRBJ2-3; D may match TRBD1 or TRBD2 (5 bases each). Trimming pared 5 bases from V and 5 bases from J, leaving 14 bases between. This CDR3 has 13 residues. Germline-derived CDR1 and CDR2 are DFQATT and SNEGSKA (reference sequence). The CDR3 DNA sequence: TGCAGTGCTCATGGGGGTGGAGGAGATACGCAGTATTTT. Protein product: CSAHGGGGDTQYF.

A note on this clonotype: Sequence at one end of the junction differs from germline and may be a read error. The genes are TRBV6-1 and TRBJ2-3; D is possibly TRBD2 (6 bases). The CDR3 totals 14 residues. Germline loops: CDR1 MNHNS, CDR2 SASEGT. The CDR3 protein is CASSVGSFTDTQYF. Here the CDR3 DNA reads TGCGCCAGCAGTGTCGGGAGCTTCACAGATACGCAGTATTTT.

This clonotype was observed at least ten times. The CDR3 loop is CASSLTQIYGYTF. DNA for the CDR3: TGTGCCAGCAGTTTAACACAGATCTATGGCTACACCTTC. J is TRBJ1-2 and V is TRBV28; no firm D call. Trimming removed 2 bases at V and 4 bases at J, with 8 bases between. Germline V gives CDR1 MDHEN, CDR2 SYDVKM. The CDR3 extends over 13 amino acids.

This clonotype showed up just a few times. CDR3 loop: CASSIVPGTPNYGYTF. The CDR3 nucleotides read TGTGCCAGTAGTATAGTGCCTGGCACTCCTAACTATGGCTACACCTTC. V is TRBV19 and J is TRBJ1-2; no reliable D call. CDR1 is LNHDA, CDR2 SQIVND, per germline (reference sequence). CDR3 length: 16 amino acids. The V end lost 1 base, the J end lost 0 bases, and 12 bases lay between the germline ends.

The V and J genes are TRBV3-1 and TRBJ1-2; D is perhaps TRBD1 (6 bases). CDR3 length equals 14 residues. Germline lookup yields CDR1 LGHDT and CDR2 YNNKEL (reference sequence). V was clipped by 3 bases and J by 3 bases, with 11 bases between them. The CDR3 is CASSQGGGYYGYTF. CDR3 in DNA: TGTGCCAGCAGCCAGGGGGGCGGCTACTATGGCTACACCTTC.

V and J are TRBV28 and TRBJ2-1; D is ambiguous. The CDR3 consists of 16 residues. Per germline, CDR1 MDHEN and CDR2 SYDVKM. The V end was cut by 1 base, the J end by 1 base, with 11 bases between. The chain's CDR3 is CASSLLGSRSYNEQFF. For the CDR3, the DNA is TGTGCCAGCAGTTTATTGGGGTCGCGGTCCTACAATGAGCAGTTCTTC.

This clonotype has only a few counts. As DNA, the CDR3 is TGTGCCAGCAGCGGGCGATCCGGATTTAACAGGGTATACACCGGGGAGCTGTTTTTT. Encoded protein: CASSGRSGFNRVYTGELFF. The chain recombines TRBV12-3 or TRBV12-4 with TRBJ2-2; possible D gene TRBD1, 6 bases. Trimming left V 6 bases short and J 3 bases short, with 26 bases between. The CDR3 totals 19 residues.

In this sample, this clonotype turned up many times. The chain combines TRBV27 with TRBJ2-5, with TRBD1 matching over 8 bases. There are 16 residues in the CDR3. Germline loops: CDR1 MNHEY, CDR2 SMNVEV (reference sequence). J gave up 4 bases and V 3 bases, and 10 bases lay outside the gene matches. CDR3 loop: CASSFLDPQGVETQYF. CDR3 coding DNA: TGTGCCAGCAGTTTTCTCGATCCACAGGGGGTAGAGACCCAGTACTTC.

This clonotype was counted at least ten times. The gene calls are TRBV3-1 and TRBJ2-1; 8 positions agree with TRBD1. V trimming: 0 bases; J trimming: 8 bases; junction bases outside the gene matches: 9. CDR1 and CDR2 (germline): LGHDT, YNNKEL (reference sequence). This CDR3 comprises 16 residues. CDR3 residues: CASSQDGGTGLYEQFF. Written as DNA, the CDR3 is TGTGCCAGCAGCCAAGATGGTGGGACAGGACTTTATGAGCAGTTCTTC.

This clonotype was detected many times. The gene calls are TRBV5-1 and TRBJ2-3, with 7 bases matching TRBD2. The CDR3 is 14 residues long. V was pared by 0 bases and J by 6 bases, with 4 bases of the junction left unmatched. Germline CDR1 and CDR2: SGHRS and YFSETQ. The CDR3: CASSLGGRSDTQYF. CDR3 nucleotides: TGCGCCAGCAGCTTGGGCGGGAGAAGTGATACGCAGTATTTT.

This chain uses TRBV7-8 with TRBJ1-2, with 8 bases lining up with TRBD1. J gave up 7 bases and V 5 bases, and 12 bases lay outside the gene matches. CDR3 length equals 15 residues. Germline loops: CDR1 SGHVS, CDR2 FQNEAQ. CDR3: CASSRRRQGRAGYTF. The CDR3 DNA reads TGTGCCAGCAGCCGACGCAGACAGGGGAGGGCTGGCTACACCTTC.

The chain is built from TRBV7-6 and TRBJ2-1; 8 bases fit TRBD2. The CDR3 sequence is 15 residues long. Looked up from germline, CDR1 is SGHVS and CDR2 is FNYEAQ. V dropped 6 bases and J dropped 5; count of bases not matched to a gene: 9. CDR3 amino acids: CASRQPGGADNEQFF. The CDR3, as DNA: TGTGCCAGCAGACAACCCGGGGGGGCCGACAATGAGCAGTTCTTC.